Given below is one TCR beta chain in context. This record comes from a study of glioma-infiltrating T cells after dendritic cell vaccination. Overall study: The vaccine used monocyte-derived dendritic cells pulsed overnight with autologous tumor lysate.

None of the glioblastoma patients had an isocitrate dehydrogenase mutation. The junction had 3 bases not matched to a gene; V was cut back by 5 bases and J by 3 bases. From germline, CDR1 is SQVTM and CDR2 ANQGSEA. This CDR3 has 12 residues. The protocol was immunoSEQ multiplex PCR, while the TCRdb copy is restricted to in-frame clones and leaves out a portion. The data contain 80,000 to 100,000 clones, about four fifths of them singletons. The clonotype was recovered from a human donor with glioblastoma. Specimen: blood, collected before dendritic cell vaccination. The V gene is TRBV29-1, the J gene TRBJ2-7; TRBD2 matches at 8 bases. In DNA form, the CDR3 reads TGCAGCGTTAGCGGGAGTGGCTACGAGCAGTACTTC. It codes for CSVSGSGYEQYF.